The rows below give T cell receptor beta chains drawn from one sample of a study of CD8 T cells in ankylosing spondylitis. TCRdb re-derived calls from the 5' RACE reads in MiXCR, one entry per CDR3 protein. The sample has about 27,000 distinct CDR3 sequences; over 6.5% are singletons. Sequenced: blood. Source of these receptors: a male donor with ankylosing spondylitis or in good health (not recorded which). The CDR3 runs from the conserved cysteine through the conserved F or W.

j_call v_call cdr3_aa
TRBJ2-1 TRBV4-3 CASSQGPGAVNEQFF
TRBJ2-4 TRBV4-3 CASSQGLKNIQYF
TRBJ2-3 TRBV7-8 CASSWAKAYDTQYF
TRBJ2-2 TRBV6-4 CASSDSAGETGELFF
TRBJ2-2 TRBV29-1 CSATGVGPTGELFF
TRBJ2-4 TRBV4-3 CASSQEQGARNIQYF
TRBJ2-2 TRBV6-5 CASTSGLAQNTGELFF
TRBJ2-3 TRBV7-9 CASSQGQGKVTDTQYF
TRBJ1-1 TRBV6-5 CASSLTDLNTEAFF
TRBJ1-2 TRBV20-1 CSASDRDYGYTF
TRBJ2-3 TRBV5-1 CASSLEGGSRTDTQYF
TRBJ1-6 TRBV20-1 CSAPSRGGNSPLHF
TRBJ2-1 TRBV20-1 CSARGAGHGEQFF
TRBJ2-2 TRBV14 CASSFDSGNTGELFF
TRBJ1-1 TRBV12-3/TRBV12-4 CASSPGNTEAFF
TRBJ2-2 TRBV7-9 CASSLAISIKTGELFF
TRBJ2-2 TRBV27 CASSFGTVNTGELFF
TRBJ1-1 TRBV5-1 CASSWDGGNTEAFF
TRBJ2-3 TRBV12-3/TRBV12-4 CASSPAGPRDTQYF
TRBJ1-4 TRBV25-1 CASSGQGLGEKLFF
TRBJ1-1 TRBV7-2 CASSLRTEAFF
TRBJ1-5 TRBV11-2 CASSLEGSYQPQHF
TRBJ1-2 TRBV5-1 CASSIDRSYGYTF
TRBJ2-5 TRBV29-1 CSVEDAREEGETQYF
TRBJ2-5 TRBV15 CATSRDSGGQETQYF
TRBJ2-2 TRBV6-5 CASSRSVNTGELFF
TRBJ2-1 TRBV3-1 CASSQDLAENYNEQFF
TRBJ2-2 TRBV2 CASRDRVLNTGELFF
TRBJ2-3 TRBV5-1 CASSLEFPGTDTQYF
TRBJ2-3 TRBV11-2 CASSLHGQGTDTQYF
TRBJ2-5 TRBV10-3 CAISESFGLGTQYF
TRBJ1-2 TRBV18 CASSPEQHSYGYTF
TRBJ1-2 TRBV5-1 CASSRWTGDYGYTF
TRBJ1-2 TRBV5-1 CASSRDRGGYGYTF
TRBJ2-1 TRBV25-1 CASSETGGSHNEQFF
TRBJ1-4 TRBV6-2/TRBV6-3 CASSQRYSGKLFF
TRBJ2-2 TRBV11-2 CASSLTANTGELFF
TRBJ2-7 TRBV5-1 CASSLRSTSGAYEQYF
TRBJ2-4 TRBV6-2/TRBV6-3 CASRLPLSSGNIQYF
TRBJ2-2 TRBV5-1 CASSRTGEHAGELFF
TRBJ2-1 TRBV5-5 CASSLLSSGGTYNEQFF
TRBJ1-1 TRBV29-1 CSVQGGGNTEAFF
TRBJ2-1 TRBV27 CASSLLRDSYNEQFF
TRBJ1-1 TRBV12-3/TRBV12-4 CASTDRFEAFF
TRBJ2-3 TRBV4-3 CASSQSRGLATDTQYF
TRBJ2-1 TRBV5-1 CASSELIGGEQFF
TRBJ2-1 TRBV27 CASRLGGSSYNEQFF
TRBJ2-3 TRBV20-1 CSASRTSGGTDTQYF